This record looks at one T cell receptor (beta chain) sequence and its context. TCRdb re-analysed the 5' RACE reads in MiXCR, keeping a single row per CDR3 protein. This sample has some 150,000 distinct CDR3 sequences; 10% to 12% occur once, and the top ten carry roughly 4.5%. The CDR3 length is 12 residues. Germline V gene data show CDR1 as DFQATT and CDR2 as SNEGSKA (reference sequence). V shed 6 bases, J shed 6 bases, and the junction held 4 bases outside the gene matches. This sample is part of a study of CD8 T cells in ankylosing spondylitis. This chain links TRBV20-1 with TRBJ2-3; 9 nucleotides match TRBD2. The receptor comes from a female donor with ankylosing spondylitis or in good health (not recorded which). The sequencing input was blood, either unsorted or a sorted T cell fraction (not recorded which). CDR3 coding DNA: TGCAGTGCGAAAACTAGCGGGGATACGCAGTATTTT. Translating it yields CSAKTSGDTQYF.